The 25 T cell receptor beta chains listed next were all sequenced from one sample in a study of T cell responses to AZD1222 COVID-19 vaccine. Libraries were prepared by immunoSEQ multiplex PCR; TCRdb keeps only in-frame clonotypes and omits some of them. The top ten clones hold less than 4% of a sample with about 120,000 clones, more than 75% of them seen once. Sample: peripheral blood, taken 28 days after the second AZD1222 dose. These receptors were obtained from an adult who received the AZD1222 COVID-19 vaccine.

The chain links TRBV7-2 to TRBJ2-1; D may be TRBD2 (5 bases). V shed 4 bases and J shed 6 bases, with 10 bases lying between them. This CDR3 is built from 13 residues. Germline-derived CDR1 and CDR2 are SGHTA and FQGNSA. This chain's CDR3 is CASSSPSPNEQFF. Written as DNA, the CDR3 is TGTGCCAGCAGCTCCCCTAGCCCCAATGAGCAGTTCTTC.

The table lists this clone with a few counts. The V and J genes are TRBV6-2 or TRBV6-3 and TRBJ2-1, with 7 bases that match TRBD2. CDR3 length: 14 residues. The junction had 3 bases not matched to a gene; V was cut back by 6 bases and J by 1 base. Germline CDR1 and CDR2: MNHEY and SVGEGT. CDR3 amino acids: CASSGGSSYNEQFF. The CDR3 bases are TGTGCCAGCAGCGGCGGGAGTTCCTACAATGAGCAGTTCTTC.

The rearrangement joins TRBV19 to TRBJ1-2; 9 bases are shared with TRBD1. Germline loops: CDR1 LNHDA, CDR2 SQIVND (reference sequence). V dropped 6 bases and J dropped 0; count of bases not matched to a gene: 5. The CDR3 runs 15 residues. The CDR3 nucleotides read TGTGCCAGTAGCCCGGGACAGGGCCCTAACTATGGCTACACCTTC. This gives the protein CASSPGQGPNYGYTF. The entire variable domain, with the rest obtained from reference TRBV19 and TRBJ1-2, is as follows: DGGITQSPKYLFRKEGQNVTLSCEQNLNHDAMYWYRQDPGQGLRLIYYSQIVNDFQKGDIAEGYSVSREKKESFPLTVTSAQKNPTAFYLCASSPGQGPNYGYTFGSGTRLTVV.

CDR3: CASSRRGTGAQETQYF. The CDR3 region has the DNA TGTGCCAGCAGTCGGCGCGGGACAGGGGCCCAAGAGACCCAGTACTTC. The chain uses TRBV6-6 and TRBJ2-5; 10 bases are shared with TRBD1. This CDR3 comprises 16 residues. Looked up from germline, CDR1 is MNHNY and CDR2 is SVGAGI (reference sequence). The ends lost 5 bases at V and 1 base at J; junction bases unmatched: 7.

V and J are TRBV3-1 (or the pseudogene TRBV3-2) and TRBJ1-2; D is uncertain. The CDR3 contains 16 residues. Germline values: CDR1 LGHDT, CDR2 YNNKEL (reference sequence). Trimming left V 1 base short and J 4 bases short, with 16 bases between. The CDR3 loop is CASSQGHPSLPYGYTF. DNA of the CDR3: TGTGCCAGCAGCCAAGGGCACCCGAGTCTTCCCTATGGCTACACCTTC.

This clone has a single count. In nucleotides, the CDR3 is TGTGCCAGCAGTTACTCGAGAGGGCTTATGAACACTGAAGCTTTCTTT. Protein sequence: CASSYSRGLMNTEAFF. V gene TRBV6-6 combines with J gene TRBJ1-1; no clear D. Trimming cost V 0 bases and J 0 bases, with 11 bases left between them. Germline V lookup: CDR1 MNHNY, CDR2 SVGAGI (reference sequence). CDR3 length equals 16 residues.

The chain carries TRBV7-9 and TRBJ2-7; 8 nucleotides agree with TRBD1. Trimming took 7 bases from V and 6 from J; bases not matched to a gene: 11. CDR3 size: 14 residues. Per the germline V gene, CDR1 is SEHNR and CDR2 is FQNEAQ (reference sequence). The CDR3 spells CASTPRTGMSEQYF. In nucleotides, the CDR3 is TGTGCCAGCACCCCGAGGACAGGGATGTCCGAGCAGTACTTC.

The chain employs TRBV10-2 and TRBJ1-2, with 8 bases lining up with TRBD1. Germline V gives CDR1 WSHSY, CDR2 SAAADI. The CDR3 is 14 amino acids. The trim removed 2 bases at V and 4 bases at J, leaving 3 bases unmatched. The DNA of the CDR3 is TGCGCCAGCAGTGAGACCGACAGGGGCTATGGCTACACCTTC. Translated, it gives CASSETDRGYGYTF.

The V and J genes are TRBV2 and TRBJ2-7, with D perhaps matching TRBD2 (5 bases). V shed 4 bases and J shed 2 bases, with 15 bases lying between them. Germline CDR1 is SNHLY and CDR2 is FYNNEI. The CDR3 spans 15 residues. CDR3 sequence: CASSVGLPSTYEQYF. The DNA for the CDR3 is TGTGCCAGCAGTGTAGGATTACCTAGCACCTACGAGCAGTACTTC. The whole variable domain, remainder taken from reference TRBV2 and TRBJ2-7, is EPEVTQTPSHQVTQMGQEVILRCVPISNHLYFYWYRQILGQKVEFLVSFYNNEISEKSEIFDDQFSVERPDGSNFTLKIRSTKLEDSAMYFCASSVGLPSTYEQYFGPGTRLTVT.

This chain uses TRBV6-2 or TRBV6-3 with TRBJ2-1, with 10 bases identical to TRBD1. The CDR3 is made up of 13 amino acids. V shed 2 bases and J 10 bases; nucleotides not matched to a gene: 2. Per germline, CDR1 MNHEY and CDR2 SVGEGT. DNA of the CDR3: TGTGCCAGCAGTTACCTGACAGGGGGCGAGCAGTTCTTC. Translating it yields CASSYLTGGEQFF.

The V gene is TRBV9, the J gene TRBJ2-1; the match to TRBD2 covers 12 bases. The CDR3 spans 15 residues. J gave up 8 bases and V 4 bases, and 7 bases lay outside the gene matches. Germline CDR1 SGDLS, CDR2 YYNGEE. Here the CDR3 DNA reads TGTGCCAGCAGCATCGGACTAGCGGGATTAGATGAGCAGTTCTTC. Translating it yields CASSIGLAGLDEQFF.

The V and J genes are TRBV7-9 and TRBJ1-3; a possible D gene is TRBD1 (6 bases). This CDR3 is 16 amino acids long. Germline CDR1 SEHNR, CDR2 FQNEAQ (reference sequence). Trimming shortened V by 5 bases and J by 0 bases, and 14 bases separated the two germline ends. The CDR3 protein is CASSPRDIGSGNTIYF. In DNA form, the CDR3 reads TGTGCCAGCAGCCCCCGGGACATCGGCTCTGGAAACACCATATATTTT.

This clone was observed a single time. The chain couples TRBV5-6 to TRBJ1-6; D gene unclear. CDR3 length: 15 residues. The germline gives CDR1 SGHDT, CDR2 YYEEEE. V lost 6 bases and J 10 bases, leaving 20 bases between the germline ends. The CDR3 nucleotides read TGTGCCAGCACCATGACGTCGATGGAATACTCACCCCTCCACTTT. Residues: CASTMTSMEYSPLHF.

CDR3 nucleotide sequence: TGTGCCAGCAGCCTTCCTATGGGGCAGGGCTACACCTTC. Protein: CASSLPMGQGYTF. The rearrangement joins TRBV7-2 to TRBJ1-2; maybe TRBD1 (5 bases). CDR1 and CDR2 from the germline V gene are SGHTA and FQGNSA. The CDR3 contains 13 residues. Trimming stripped 5 bases from V and 8 bases from J, with 15 bases between.

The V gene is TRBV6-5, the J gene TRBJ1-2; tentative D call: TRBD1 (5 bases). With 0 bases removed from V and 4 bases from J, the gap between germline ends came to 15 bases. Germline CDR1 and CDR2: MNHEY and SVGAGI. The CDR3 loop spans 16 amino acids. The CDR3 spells CASSYSEIGRVYGYTF. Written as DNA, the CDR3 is TGTGCCAGCAGTTACTCGGAAATAGGCAGGGTCTATGGCTACACCTTC.

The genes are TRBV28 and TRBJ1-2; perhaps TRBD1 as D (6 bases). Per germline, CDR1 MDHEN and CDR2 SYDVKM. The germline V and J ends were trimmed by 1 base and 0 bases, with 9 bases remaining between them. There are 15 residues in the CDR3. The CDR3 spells CASSLSGAANYGYTF. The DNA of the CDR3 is TGTGCCAGCAGTTTATCAGGGGCAGCTAACTATGGCTACACCTTC.

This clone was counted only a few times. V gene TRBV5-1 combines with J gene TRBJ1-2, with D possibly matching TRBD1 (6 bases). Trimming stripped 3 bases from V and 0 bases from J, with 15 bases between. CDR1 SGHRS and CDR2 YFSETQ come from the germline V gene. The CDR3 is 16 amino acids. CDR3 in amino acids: CASSSQGGGSNYGYTF. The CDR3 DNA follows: TGCGCCAGCAGCTCCCAAGGGGGGGGCTCTAACTATGGCTACACCTTC.

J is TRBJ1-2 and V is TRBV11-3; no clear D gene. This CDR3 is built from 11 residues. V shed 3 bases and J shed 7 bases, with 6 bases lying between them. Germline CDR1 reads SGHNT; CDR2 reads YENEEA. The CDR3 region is CASSFYSGYTF. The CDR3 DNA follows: TGTGCCAGCAGCTTTTATAGTGGCTACACCTTC.

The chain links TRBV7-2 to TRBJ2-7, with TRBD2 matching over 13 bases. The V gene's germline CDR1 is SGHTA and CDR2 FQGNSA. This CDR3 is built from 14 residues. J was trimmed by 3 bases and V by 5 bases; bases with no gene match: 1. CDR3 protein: CASSRTSGSYEQYF. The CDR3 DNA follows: TGTGCCAGCAGCCGGACTAGCGGGAGCTACGAGCAGTACTTC.

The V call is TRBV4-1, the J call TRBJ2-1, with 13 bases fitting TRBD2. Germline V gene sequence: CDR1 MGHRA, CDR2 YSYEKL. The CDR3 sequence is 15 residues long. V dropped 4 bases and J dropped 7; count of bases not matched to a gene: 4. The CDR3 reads CASSPGLAGSNEQFF. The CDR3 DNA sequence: TGCGCCAGCAGCCCGGGACTAGCGGGGAGTAATGAGCAGTTCTTC.

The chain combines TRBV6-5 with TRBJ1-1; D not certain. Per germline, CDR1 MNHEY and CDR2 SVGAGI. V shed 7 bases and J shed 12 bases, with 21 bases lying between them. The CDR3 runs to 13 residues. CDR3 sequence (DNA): TGTGCCAGCAAGCTTTCCCGGCTGCCGGTAACTTTCTTT. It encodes CASKLSRLPVTFF.

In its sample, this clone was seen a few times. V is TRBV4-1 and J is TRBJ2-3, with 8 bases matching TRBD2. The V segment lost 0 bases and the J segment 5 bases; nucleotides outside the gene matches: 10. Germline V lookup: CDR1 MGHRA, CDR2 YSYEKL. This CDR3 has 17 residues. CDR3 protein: CASSQDPGTSWVDTQYF. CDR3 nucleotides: TGCGCCAGCAGCCAAGATCCTGGGACTAGTTGGGTAGATACGCAGTATTTT.

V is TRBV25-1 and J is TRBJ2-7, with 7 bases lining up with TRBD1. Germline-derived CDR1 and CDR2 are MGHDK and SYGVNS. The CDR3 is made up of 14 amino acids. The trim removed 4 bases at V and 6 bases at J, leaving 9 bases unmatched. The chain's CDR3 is CASSGRQGKVEQYF. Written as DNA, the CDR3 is TGTGCCAGCAGTGGGAGACAGGGTAAGGTCGAGCAGTACTTC.

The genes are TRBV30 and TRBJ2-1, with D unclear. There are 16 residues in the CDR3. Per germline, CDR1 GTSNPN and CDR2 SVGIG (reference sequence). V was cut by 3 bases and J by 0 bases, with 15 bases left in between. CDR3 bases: TGTGCCTGGAGCCCCATTCCCCTGAGCTCCTACAATGAGCAGTTCTTC. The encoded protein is CAWSPIPLSSYNEQFF.

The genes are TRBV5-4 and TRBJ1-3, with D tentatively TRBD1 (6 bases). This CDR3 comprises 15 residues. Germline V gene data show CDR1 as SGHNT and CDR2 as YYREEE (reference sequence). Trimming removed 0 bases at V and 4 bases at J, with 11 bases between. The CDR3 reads CASSLEGQPGNTIYF. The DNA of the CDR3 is TGTGCCAGCAGCTTGGAAGGACAGCCCGGAAACACCATATATTTT.